This T cell receptor (beta chain) was recorded in a study of T cell changes during pregnancy in multiple sclerosis. V lost 6 bases and J 0 bases, leaving 6 bases between the germline ends. The CDR3 covers 14 residues. Germline CDR1 and CDR2: MNHEY and SMNVEV (reference sequence). The table came from immunoSEQ multiplex PCR; TCRdb's copy has only in-frame clones and leaves some out. The table records tens of thousands of clones, just over 90% of them present only once. The specimen was CD8+ T cells from peripheral blood mononuclear cells, collected in the first trimester of pregnancy. This clonotype was sampled from a female donor with multiple sclerosis, enrolled in a pregnancy study. The chain uses TRBV27 and TRBJ2-6, with D hard to call. The CDR3 spells CASRVSSGANVLTF. For the CDR3, the DNA is TGTGCCAGCAGAGTGAGCTCTGGGGCCAACGTCCTGACTTTC.